The 20 T cell receptor beta chains listed next were all sequenced from one sample in a study of T cells of healthy individuals. Via MiXCR, TCRdb re-called the 5' RACE reads, giving one row per CDR3 protein. The repertoire includes about 100,000 distinct CDR3 sequences, 15% to 20% of them detected once, and over 5% sits in the top ten. These receptors were taken from a human donor in good health.

The rearrangement uses TRBV19 and TRBJ2-2; possibly TRBD2 for D (7 bases). CDR1 LNHDA and CDR2 SQIVND come from the germline V gene (reference sequence). The CDR3 is made up of 15 amino acids. Trimming took off 7 bases at V and 5 bases at J, with 17 bases between the two ends. The CDR3 sequence: CASNGAGAITGELFF. The CDR3 DNA reads TGTGCCAGTAACGGTGCGGGGGCCATAACCGGGGAGCTGTTTTTT.

This clonotype was detected only once. The genes are TRBV20-1 and TRBJ2-1, with D possibly matching TRBD1 (6 bases). V lost 4 bases, J lost 8 bases, and 21 bases lay in between. This CDR3 has 15 amino acids. Germline lookup yields CDR1 DFQATT and CDR2 SNEGSKA (reference sequence). CDR3 bases: TGCAGTGCTACCTCCCCGGGACACCGTAGGTATGAGCAGTTCTTC. It codes for CSATSPGHRRYEQFF.

The J gene is TRBJ1-2, the V gene TRBV28, with TRBD1 identical over 11 bases. CDR1 is MDHEN, CDR2 SYDVKM, per germline. Trimming cost V 5 bases and J 5 bases; bases outside gene matches: 10. This CDR3 region has 16 residues. CDR3 coding DNA: TGTGCCAGCAGTATCTCAGGACAGGGGGCGTTTTATGGCTACACCTTC. Amino acids: CASSISGQGAFYGYTF.

This clonotype has more than one count but fewer than ten. The chain uses TRBV27 and TRBJ2-3; 15 nucleotides align to TRBD2. Germline V gene data show CDR1 as MNHEY and CDR2 as SMNVEV (reference sequence). This CDR3 region has 15 residues. Trimming removed 6 bases from V and 7 bases from J; junction bases left unmatched: 5. The CDR3 region has the DNA TGTGCCAGCAGCCCTGGGACTAGCGGGAGGTATACGCAGTATTTT. This encodes CASSPGTSGRYTQYF.

This clonotype was observed a handful of times. This rearrangement joins TRBV28 to TRBJ2-7, with 8 bases matching TRBD2. The V and J ends lost 6 bases and 5 bases, in that order; junction bases with no gene match: 15. The germline gives CDR1 MDHEN, CDR2 SYDVKM. This CDR3 is 16 amino acids long. The CDR3 sequence is CASRINQREFSHEQYF. CDR3 nucleotides: TGTGCCAGCAGGATAAACCAGCGGGAGTTTAGCCACGAGCAGTACTTC. The variable domain in full, completed from reference TRBV28 and TRBJ2-7, reads DVKVTQSSRYLVKRTGEKVFLECVQDMDHENMFWYRQDPGLGLRLIYFSYDVKMKEKGDIPEGYSVSREKKERFSLILESASTNQTSMYLCASRINQREFSHEQYFGPGTRLTVT.

This clonotype was counted only a few times. The chain couples TRBV6-5 to TRBJ1-1; D gene uncertain. From germline, CDR1 is MNHEY and CDR2 SVGAGI. This CDR3 region has 13 residues. The V gene lost 6 bases and the J gene lost 3 bases, with 11 bases spanning the gap. In nucleotides, the CDR3 is TGTGCCAGCAGGCCATTTGGGGACACTGAAGCTTTCTTT. Protein product: CASRPFGDTEAFF.

The rearrangement joins TRBV10-3 to TRBJ2-3; 12 bases agree with TRBD2. J gave up 4 bases and V 3 bases, and 8 bases lay outside the gene matches. Germline loops: CDR1 ENHRY, CDR2 SYGVKD. The CDR3 covers 17 residues. CDR3 in amino acids: CAISETSGRSDADTQYF. The CDR3 DNA is TGTGCCATCAGTGAAACTAGCGGGAGGTCGGACGCAGATACGCAGTATTTT.

This rearrangement joins TRBV6-1 to TRBJ1-1; D remains unclear. The CDR3 sequence is 12 residues long. V lost 2 bases, J lost 11 bases, and 12 bases lay in between. Germline V gives CDR1 MNHNS, CDR2 SASEGT. CDR3 nucleotides: TGTGCCAGCAGTGAACTGACGCGGCTTGCTTTCTTT. Its protein product is CASSELTRLAFF.

The chain joins TRBV4-2 to TRBJ2-3, with D possibly matching TRBD2 (5 bases). Trimming took 0 bases from V and 3 from J, leaving 16 bases between them. Germline assignment: CDR1 LGHNA and CDR2 YNFKEQ. The CDR3 has 17 residues. CDR3 loop: CASSQESPAAETDTQYF. The CDR3 DNA reads TGTGCCAGCAGCCAAGAATCCCCAGCGGCAGAAACAGATACGCAGTATTTT.

This clonotype was picked up a small number of times. This chain joins TRBV29-1 and TRBJ1-2; TRBD1 is a possible D gene (5 bases). V was clipped by 4 bases and J by 4 bases, with 10 bases between them. This CDR3 has 12 amino acids. Germline loops: CDR1 SQVTM, CDR2 ANQGSEA. The CDR3 loop is CSVGGDLYGYTF. In DNA, the CDR3 is TGCAGCGTTGGCGGGGACCTCTATGGCTACACCTTC.

The rearrangement uses TRBV7-2 and TRBJ2-6, with D unresolved. V lost 5 bases and J 0 bases, leaving 5 bases between the germline ends. The CDR3 is 14 residues long. In germline, CDR1 is SGHTA, CDR2 FQGNSA. Here the CDR3 DNA reads TGTGCCAGCAGCAAGAGCTCTGGGGCCAACGTCCTGACTTTC. This sequence encodes CASSKSSGANVLTF.

There are a few counts of this clonotype. The chain joins TRBV11-2 to TRBJ2-1, with 10 bases fitting TRBD2. V lost 1 base and J lost 3; bases outside the gene matches: 6. The CDR3 runs 17 residues. Germline values: CDR1 SGHAT, CDR2 FQNNGV. The DNA of the CDR3 is TGTGCCAGCAGCTTAGGAAAACTAGCGGGGAGCTACAATGAGCAGTTCTTC. Encoded protein: CASSLGKLAGSYNEQFF.

This clonotype came up a few times. This chain uses TRBV10-3 with TRBJ2-1; D is perhaps TRBD2 (6 bases). CDR1 is ENHRY, CDR2 SYGVKD, per germline. Trimming removed 0 bases at V and 0 bases at J, with 12 bases between. CDR3 length equals 17 residues. CDR3 DNA sequence: TGTGCCATCAGTGAGTCGATAGCCGGGAGCTCCTACAATGAGCAGTTCTTC. This translates into CAISESIAGSSYNEQFF.

The chain combines TRBV11-2 with TRBJ2-3, with D tentatively TRBD2 (7 bases). This CDR3 spans 18 amino acids. V was pared by 1 base and J by 0 bases, with 17 bases between. Germline V lookup: CDR1 SGHAT, CDR2 FQNNGV. CDR3 residues: CASSLGAAGASSTDTQYF. The DNA of the CDR3 is TGTGCCAGCAGCTTAGGGGCCGCGGGGGCGTCTAGCACAGATACGCAGTATTTT.

This clonotype was seen ten or more times. This chain connects TRBV4-3 to TRBJ2-3, with 11 bases identical to TRBD2. Per germline, CDR1 LGHNA and CDR2 YSLEER. There are 16 residues in the CDR3. V was pared by 2 bases and J by 5 bases, with 6 bases of the junction left unmatched. The DNA of the CDR3 is TGCGCCAGCAGCCAAAAACTAGCGGGAGAAGGAGATACGCAGTATTTT. This translates into CASSQKLAGEGDTQYF.

The chain couples TRBV14 to TRBJ2-7, with D tentatively TRBD2 (5 bases). This CDR3 is 13 amino acids long. Trimming shortened V by 6 bases and J by 0 bases, and 9 bases separated the two germline ends. Germline V gives CDR1 SGHDN, CDR2 FVKESK. Here the CDR3 DNA reads TGTGCCAGCAGGCCTGGGAGCTCCTACGAGCAGTACTTC. This sequence encodes CASRPGSSYEQYF.

This clonotype was detected a few times. The chain links TRBV24-1 to TRBJ2-6; the D gene is possibly TRBD1 (5 bases). The germline V and J ends were trimmed by 9 bases and 0 bases, with 14 bases remaining between them. The germline V gene encodes CDR1 KGHDR and CDR2 SFDVKD. The CDR3 has 16 residues. CDR3 nucleotide sequence: TGTGCCACCGAAGGGGCGAGAAGCTCTGGGGCCAACGTCCTGACTTTC. As protein: CATEGARSSGANVLTF.

The rearrangement uses TRBV18 and TRBJ1-5; 9 bases map to TRBD1. J lost 3 bases, V lost 3 bases, and 3 bases had no gene match. The CDR3 totals 15 residues. The germline CDR1 and CDR2 sequences are KGHSH and LQKENI. CDR3 in DNA: TGTGCCAGCTCACCCGGGACAGGGTACAATCAGCCCCAGCATTTT. This translates into CASSPGTGYNQPQHF.

This clonotype came up a few times. The J gene is TRBJ2-3, the V gene TRBV18, with 15 bases identical to TRBD2. V lost 6 bases to trimming and J lost 1 base; unmatched junction nucleotides: 2. The CDR3 spans 16 residues. CDR1 KGHSH and CDR2 LQKENI come from the germline V gene. As DNA, the CDR3 is TGTGCCAGCTCCCGGACTAGCGGGGGGGGCACAGATACGCAGTATTTT. Protein product: CASSRTSGGGTDTQYF.

The chain has TRBV19 and TRBJ2-2, with TRBD1 identical over 8 bases. Trimming took 4 bases from V and 1 from J; bases not matched to a gene: 8. This CDR3 spans 17 amino acids. Germline V gene lookup returns CDR1 LNHDA and CDR2 SQIVND (reference sequence). The CDR3, as DNA: TGTGCCAGTAGTAAGGGCAGGGGGCGAGGGAACACCGGGGAGCTGTTTTTT. It encodes CASSKGRGRGNTGELFF.